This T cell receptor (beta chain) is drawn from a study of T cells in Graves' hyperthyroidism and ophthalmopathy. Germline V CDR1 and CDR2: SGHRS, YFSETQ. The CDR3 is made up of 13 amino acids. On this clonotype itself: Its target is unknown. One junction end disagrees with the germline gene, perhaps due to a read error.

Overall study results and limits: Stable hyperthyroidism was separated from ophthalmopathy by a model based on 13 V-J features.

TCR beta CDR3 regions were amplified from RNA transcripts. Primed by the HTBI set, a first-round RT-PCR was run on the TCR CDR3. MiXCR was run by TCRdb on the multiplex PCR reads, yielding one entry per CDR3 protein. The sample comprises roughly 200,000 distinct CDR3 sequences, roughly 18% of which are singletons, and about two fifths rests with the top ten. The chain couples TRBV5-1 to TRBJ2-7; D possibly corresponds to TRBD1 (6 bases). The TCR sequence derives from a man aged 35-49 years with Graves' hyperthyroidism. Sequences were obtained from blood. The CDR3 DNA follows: TGCACCAGCAGCTCGGACAGCTCCTACGAGCAGTACTTC. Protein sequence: CTSSSDSSYEQYF.